These 18 T cell receptor beta chains were all obtained from the same sample, sequenced in a study of beta chain features in type 1 diabetes. Expressed TCRB transcripts were sequenced, since all the RNA that had been isolated was reverse transcribed. TCRdb's copy holds only in-frame clones and misses some; the assay was immunoSEQ multiplex PCR. The data hold more than 300,000 clones, with 10% to 15% observed a single time. Material: naive CD4+ T cells from blood. These receptors were taken from a man between 18 and 29 years old in good health.

This chain links TRBV6-5 with TRBJ1-2, with TRBD1 matching over 7 bases. CDR1 MNHEY and CDR2 SVGAGI come from the germline V gene. The trim removed 6 bases at V and 6 bases at J, leaving 7 bases unmatched. The CDR3 runs 13 residues. Written as DNA, the CDR3 is TGTGCCAGCAGGGAACAGGGGCAGGATGGCTACACCTTC. It translates to CASREQGQDGYTF.

This clone was seen only a few times. The J gene is TRBJ2-7, the V gene TRBV6-5; TRBD1 agrees at 7 bases. The trim removed 6 bases at V and 3 bases at J, leaving 5 bases unmatched. Germline CDR1 MNHEY, CDR2 SVGAGI. The CDR3 totals 13 residues. CDR3 nucleotide sequence: TGTGCCAGCAGGTCACGACAGGGCTACGAGCAGTACTTC. Translating gives CASRSRQGYEQYF.

This clone was seen only a few times. The chain joins TRBV7-8 to TRBJ2-1; D may be TRBD2 (5 bases). CDR3 length: 17 residues. CDR1 SGHVS and CDR2 FQNEAQ come from the germline V gene. The V end lost 3 bases, the J end lost 1 base, and 16 bases lay between the germline ends. The CDR3 spells CASSLRRILTSYNEQFF. CDR3 nucleotide sequence: TGTGCCAGCAGCTTGAGGAGGATCTTGACGTCCTACAATGAGCAGTTCTTC.

This clone appeared once. The rearrangement joins TRBV7-2 to TRBJ2-3, with 7 bases that match TRBD2. The CDR3 has 16 amino acids. Germline V lookup: CDR1 SGHTA, CDR2 FQGNSA. Germline trimming cut 1 base from V and 4 bases from J; bases unmatched to any gene: 8. The CDR3 reads CASSLVAGVGADTQYF. CDR3 bases: TGTGCCAGCAGCTTAGTTGCGGGAGTCGGTGCAGATACGCAGTATTTT.

This clone was observed a handful of times. The V and J genes are TRBV6-6 and TRBJ1-1; TRBD1 might be the D (6 bases). The germline V gene has CDR1 MNHNY and CDR2 SVGAGI (reference sequence). The ends were cut back, 0 bases at V and 5 bases at J, with 10 bases in the middle. This CDR3 comprises 14 residues. CDR3 DNA sequence: TGTGCCAGCAGTTACTCGACAGGTTCGACTGAAGCTTTCTTT. This sequence encodes CASSYSTGSTEAFF.

This clone has only a few counts. This rearrangement joins TRBV7-3 to TRBJ2-3; 10 bases line up with TRBD1. Looked up from germline, CDR1 is SGHTA and CDR2 is FQGTGA. The CDR3 is made up of 15 amino acids. The ends lost 4 bases at V and 5 bases at J; junction bases unmatched: 6. The DNA of the CDR3 is TGTGCCAGCAGCTCCCGGGACAGGGGACTAGATACGCAGTATTTT. It yields the protein CASSSRDRGLDTQYF.

The chain recombines TRBV6-5 with TRBJ2-7; 9 nucleotides align to TRBD1. V lost 0 bases to trimming and J lost 9 bases; unmatched junction nucleotides: 9. The CDR3 sequence is 15 residues long. Germline V gene sequence: CDR1 MNHEY, CDR2 SVGAGI. CDR3 residues: CASSYSKQGAIGQYF. In DNA form, the CDR3 reads TGTGCCAGCAGTTACTCGAAACAGGGGGCCATCGGGCAGTACTTC.

The chain carries TRBV7-3 and TRBJ1-1, with 7 bases matching TRBD1. After removal of 2 bases from V and 5 bases from J, the junction contained 14 bases not matched to a gene. This CDR3 comprises 17 residues. Germline-derived CDR1 and CDR2 are SGHTA and FQGTGA. Here the CDR3 reads CASSLLQGPIGGTEAFF. The CDR3 DNA is TGTGCCAGCAGCTTATTACAGGGGCCCATCGGAGGGACTGAAGCTTTCTTT.

The J gene is TRBJ2-1, the V gene TRBV30; no reliable D call. Germline CDR1 and CDR2: GTSNPN and SVGIG (reference sequence). Trimming pared 0 bases from V and 3 bases from J, leaving 9 bases between. The CDR3 is 14 amino acids. The CDR3 nucleotides read TGTGCCTGGAGTGTAACCAGGCACTACAATGAGCAGTTCTTC. Protein: CAWSVTRHYNEQFF. Full variable domain (rest looked up from reference TRBV30 and TRBJ2-1): SQTIHQWPATLVQPVGSPLSLECTVEGTSNPNLYWYRQAAGRGLQLLFYSVGIGQISSEVPQNLSASRPQDRQFILSSKKLLLSDSGFYLCAWSVTRHYNEQFFGPGTRLTVL.

J is TRBJ1-6 and V is TRBV5-1, with 8 bases identical to TRBD1. V shed 4 bases, J shed 5 bases, and the junction held 5 bases outside the gene matches. The CDR3 runs to 15 residues. CDR1 is SGHRS and CDR2 is YFSETQ in the germline V gene. CDR3 coding DNA: TGCGCCAGCAGCCCAGGACAGGGCGATAATTCACCCCTCCACTTT. Residues: CASSPGQGDNSPLHF.

The CDR3 region has the DNA TGTGCCAGTTGGAGGGCGGGCCTCTACGAGCAGTACTTC. It encodes CASWRAGLYEQYF. V is TRBV27 and J is TRBJ2-7; TRBD2 might be the D (6 bases). Germline values: CDR1 MNHEY, CDR2 SMNVEV (reference sequence). Trimming shortened V by 9 bases and J by 3 bases, and 15 bases separated the two germline ends. CDR3 length: 13 residues.

There are a few counts of this clone. The CDR3: CASSGHVNTEAFF. CDR3 in DNA: TGTGCCAGCTCAGGCCACGTCAACACTGAAGCTTTCTTT. This chain uses TRBV18 with TRBJ1-1; unclear D gene. Between the trimmed V and J ends, which lost 5 bases and 2 bases, there was a span of 9 bases. The CDR3 consists of 13 residues. Germline V CDR1 and CDR2: KGHSH, LQKENI.

This clone came up a few times. The chain uses TRBV29-1 and TRBJ2-1; the match to TRBD2 covers 16 bases. The CDR3 has 16 amino acids. With 4 bases clipped from V and 8 bases from J, the junction kept 8 bases outside the gene matches. CDR1 and CDR2 (germline): SQVTM, ANQGSEA. The CDR3, as DNA: TGCAGCGTTGTCGGGACTAGCGGGGGGGCCGTCCATGAGCAGTTCTTC. Amino acid sequence: CSVVGTSGGAVHEQFF.

This clone was observed a few times. The chain employs TRBV20-1 and TRBJ1-2; D is ambiguous. The CDR3 has 10 residues. Trimming shortened V by 0 bases and J by 7 bases, and 3 bases separated the two germline ends. Germline V lookup: CDR1 DFQATT, CDR2 SNEGSKA (reference sequence). The CDR3 loop reads CSARESGYTF. CDR3 DNA: TGCAGTGCTAGAGAGAGTGGCTACACCTTC.

The V gene is TRBV28, the J gene TRBJ1-4, with 8 positions matching TRBD1. CDR3 length: 15 residues. The J segment lost 8 bases and the V segment lost 6 bases, leaving 11 bases of the junction unmatched. Germline CDR1 reads MDHEN; CDR2 reads SYDVKM. CDR3 sequence reads: CASSQNTGGAEKLFF. The CDR3 coding sequence is TGTGCCAGCAGCCAAAACACAGGGGGTGCGGAAAAACTGTTTTTT.

This clone was seen a handful of times. The rearrangement uses TRBV5-4 and TRBJ2-1; the match to TRBD2 covers 15 bases. Trimming removed 4 bases from V and 7 bases from J; junction bases left unmatched: 12. CDR1 and CDR2 from the germline V gene are SGHNT and YYREEE (reference sequence). This CDR3 spans 18 amino acids. The CDR3: CASSPTPGLAGGGNEQFF. The CDR3 DNA reads TGTGCCAGCAGCCCTACTCCGGGACTAGCGGGAGGTGGAAATGAGCAGTTCTTC.

This clone was seen only a few times. The rearrangement joins TRBV5-1 to TRBJ2-5; 9 positions agree with TRBD1. Trimming took 4 bases from V and 4 from J; bases not matched to a gene: 8. Germline CDR1 SGHRS, CDR2 YFSETQ. This CDR3 has 15 residues. CDR3 loop: CASSLDRGGRETQYF. Here the CDR3 DNA reads TGCGCCAGCAGCCTGGACAGGGGAGGAAGAGAGACCCAGTACTTC.

The CDR3 is CASTTALAKNIQYF. The CDR3 DNA reads TGTGCCAGCACCACAGCCTTAGCCAAAAACATTCAGTACTTC. The chain combines TRBV7-9 with TRBJ2-4; D is uncertain. V lost 7 bases, J lost 0 bases, and 10 bases lay in between. The V gene's germline CDR1 is SEHNR and CDR2 FQNEAQ (reference sequence). CDR3 length: 14 amino acids.